A single sample gave rise to the 32 T cell receptor beta chains below, sequenced in a study of blood T cell repertoires in COVID-19 (dated by TCRdb to 2018 to 2020). The method was the immunoSEQ multiplex PCR assay. In TCRdb, the immuneACCESS table is reduced to in-frame sequences with V and J assigned. These tables do not hold every clone; where another copy was compared, an unresolved V gene accounts for under half, and the others remain unexplained. For this sample there are 90,000 or so clones; around 72% appear just once. 13% to 15% of the sample comes from the top ten. The specimen sequenced was peripheral blood. Every receptor here comes from an elderly woman with acute or convalescent COVID-19.

V usage is TRBV2 and J usage is TRBJ1-1; tentative D call: TRBD1 (5 bases). CDR1 and CDR2 from the germline V gene are SNHLY and FYNNEI. The CDR3 has 13 amino acids. With 3 bases removed from V and 3 bases from J, the gap between germline ends came to 8 bases. DNA for the CDR3: TGTGCCAGCAGTGACAGGGAAGACACTGAAGCTTTCTTT. Residues: CASSDREDTEAFF.

The chain links TRBV19 to TRBJ1-1; TRBD1 aligns across 7 bases. V shed 7 bases, J shed 4 bases, and the junction held 9 bases outside the gene matches. Germline assignment: CDR1 LNHDA and CDR2 SQIVND (reference sequence). The CDR3 runs 14 residues. CDR3 amino acids: CASMRARGVTEAFF. CDR3 bases: TGTGCCAGTATGCGGGCCAGGGGGGTCACTGAAGCTTTCTTT.

The J gene is TRBJ1-2, the V gene TRBV20-1; TRBD1 agrees at 9 bases. Germline V gene data show CDR1 as DFQATT and CDR2 as SNEGSKA (reference sequence). There are 19 residues in the CDR3. J gave up 10 bases and V 3 bases, and 27 bases lay outside the gene matches. The CDR3 region is CSASEPSGTGLASSELYTF. In nucleotides, the CDR3 is TGCAGTGCTAGTGAACCTTCCGGGACAGGGTTGGCCTCGTCGGAACTCTACACCTTC.

CDR3 region: CAWTAGLAGKGTQYF. DNA for the CDR3: TGTGCCTGGACCGCCGGACTAGCGGGGAAGGGGACCCAGTACTTC. This chain connects TRBV30 to TRBJ2-5; the match to TRBD2 covers 12 bases. Germline V gives CDR1 GTSNPN, CDR2 SVGIG (reference sequence). CDR3 length: 15 residues. J gave up 7 bases and V 4 bases, and 10 bases lay outside the gene matches. Together with reference TRBV30 and TRBJ2-5, the CDR3 gives the full variable domain: SQTIHQWPATLVQPVGSPLSLECTVEGTSNPNLYWYRQAAGRGLQLLFYSVGIGQISSEVPQNLSASRPQDRQFILSSKKLLLSDSGFYLCAWTAGLAGKGTQYFGPGTRLLVL.

This clone was detected once. The chain combines TRBV18 with TRBJ1-1; 8 nucleotides align to TRBD1. There are 12 residues in the CDR3. J was trimmed by 9 bases and V by 2 bases; bases with no gene match: 2. Germline V gene lookup returns CDR1 KGHSH and CDR2 LQKENI. DNA for the CDR3: TGTGCCAGCTCACCAGACAGGGGACAAGCTTTCTTT. It codes for CASSPDRGQAFF.

The chain joins TRBV7-6 to TRBJ1-2; TRBD1 agrees at 8 bases. Losses at the gene ends were 5 bases for V and 3 bases for J; bases not matched to a gene: 8. Germline V lookup: CDR1 SGHVS, CDR2 FNYEAQ. The CDR3 covers 15 residues. CDR3 DNA: TGTGCCAGCAGCCAAGGACAGGGTGCCCACTATGGCTACACCTTC. This sequence encodes CASSQGQGAHYGYTF. Based on the CDR3 plus reference TRBV7-6 and TRBJ1-2, the full variable domain is GAGVSQSPRYKVTKRGQDVALRCDPISGHVSLYWYRQALGQGPEFLTYFNYEAQQDKSGLPNDRFSAERPEGSISTLTIQRTEQRDSAMYRCASSQGQGAHYGYTFGSGTRLTVV.

Only one count was recorded for this clone. The chain combines TRBV4-2 with TRBJ1-6, with a tentative D call TRBD1 (5 bases). CDR1 is LGHNA, CDR2 YNFKEQ, per germline. The V end lost 4 bases, the J end lost 8 bases, and 12 bases lay between the germline ends. The CDR3 totals 14 residues. The CDR3 loop reads CASSLPGGDSPLHF. The DNA for the CDR3 is TGTGCCAGCAGCCTCCCGGGAGGGGATTCACCCCTCCACTTT.

This chain uses TRBV10-3 with TRBJ1-2; 8 bases agree with TRBD1. The CDR3 spans 14 residues. V trimming: 6 bases; J trimming: 7 bases; junction bases outside the gene matches: 10. CDR1 and CDR2 (germline): ENHRY, SYGVKD. CDR3 DNA: TGTGCCATCAGCGATTGGACAGGGCCGGGTGGCTACACCTTC. This translates into CAISDWTGPGGYTF.

The chain recombines TRBV7-3 with TRBJ2-5, with 7 bases aligning to TRBD1. CDR1 SGHTA and CDR2 FQGTGA come from the germline V gene. This CDR3 has 15 residues. V dropped 3 bases and J dropped 4; count of bases not matched to a gene: 8. The CDR3 sequence is CASSLAGTEGETQYF. The CDR3 nucleotides read TGTGCCAGCAGCTTGGCCGGGACAGAAGGAGAGACCCAGTACTTC.

This CDR3 reads CASRDRSSTDTQYF. CDR3 coding DNA: TGTGCCAGCAGGGACAGGTCTAGCACAGATACGCAGTATTTT. The chain links TRBV11-2 to TRBJ2-3; 7 bases are shared with TRBD1. Germline V lookup: CDR1 SGHAT, CDR2 FQNNGV. Trimming cost V 6 bases and J 0 bases; bases outside gene matches: 3. The CDR3 sequence is 14 residues long.

This clone was detected a few times. This chain uses TRBV20-1 with TRBJ2-7; D might be TRBD1 (5 bases). The V end lost 3 bases, the J end lost 6 bases, and 9 bases lay between the germline ends. CDR3 size: 11 residues. The V gene's germline CDR1 is DFQATT and CDR2 SNEGSKA (reference sequence). The CDR3 is CSARRQSEQYF. CDR3 nucleotides: TGCAGTGCTAGGAGACAGAGCGAGCAGTACTTC.

This clone came up a few times. The J gene is TRBJ2-1, the V gene TRBV19; 8 positions match TRBD2. Trimming cost V 2 bases and J 0 bases; bases outside gene matches: 3. There are 16 residues in the CDR3. Germline values: CDR1 LNHDA, CDR2 SQIVND (reference sequence). CDR3 coding DNA: TGTGCCAGTAGTATATCCGCGGGGGGCTCCTACAATGAGCAGTTCTTC. It is translated as CASSISAGGSYNEQFF. The entire variable domain, with the rest obtained from reference TRBV19 and TRBJ2-1, is as follows: DGGITQSPKYLFRKEGQNVTLSCEQNLNHDAMYWYRQDPGQGLRLIYYSQIVNDFQKGDIAEGYSVSREKKESFPLTVTSAQKNPTAFYLCASSISAGGSYNEQFFGPGTRLTVL.

This sequence joins TRBV11-2 and TRBJ2-7, with 9 bases that match TRBD1. Germline V gives CDR1 SGHAT, CDR2 FQNNGV. After removal of 5 bases from V and 4 bases from J, the junction contained 9 bases not matched to a gene. The CDR3 totals 15 residues. The CDR3 sequence is CASSQLTGGRYEQYF. The CDR3 region has the DNA TGTGCCAGCAGCCAATTGACAGGGGGTCGATACGAGCAGTACTTC.

The CDR3 region has the DNA TGTGCCAGAAAGCGGGGGCTCAATGAGCAGTTCTTC. This encodes CARKRGLNEQFF. J is TRBJ2-1 and V is TRBV6-4; TRBD2 matches at 8 bases. CDR3 size: 12 residues. V gave up 9 bases and J gave up 6 bases; unmatched junction bases: 4. The germline CDR1 and CDR2 sequences are MRHNA and SNTAGT.

The J gene is TRBJ1-1, the V gene TRBV12-3 or TRBV12-4; D remains ambiguous. The CDR3 runs 13 residues. Trimming left V 1 base short and J 5 bases short, with 8 bases between. The CDR3 loop is CASSLEESTEAFF. The CDR3 bases are TGTGCCAGCAGTTTAGAGGAGTCGACTGAAGCTTTCTTT.

V is TRBV7-8 and J is TRBJ2-7, with 8 bases fitting TRBD1. V trimming: 4 bases; J trimming: 4 bases; junction bases outside the gene matches: 12. The CDR3 runs to 16 residues. Per germline, CDR1 SGHVS and CDR2 FQNEAQ. As DNA, the CDR3 is TGTGCCAGCAGCTCCTTTTCGCAGGGGGCTTCGTACGAGCAGTACTTC. Translation: CASSSFSQGASYEQYF.

This rearrangement joins TRBV5-4 to TRBJ1-2; no reliable D call. Deletions cut 0 bases from V and 0 bases from J, with 6 bases between. The CDR3 consists of 14 residues. Germline values: CDR1 SGHNT, CDR2 YYREEE (reference sequence). CDR3 nucleotides: TGTGCCAGCAGCTTGGCAGGTTCTAACTATGGCTACACCTTC. This gives the protein CASSLAGSNYGYTF.

V and J are TRBV10-3 and TRBJ2-2; D uncertain. Germline-derived CDR1 and CDR2 are ENHRY and SYGVKD. Trimming left V 0 bases short and J 5 bases short, with 10 bases between. The CDR3 spans 15 residues. CDR3 bases: TGTGCCATCAGTGAGTCCGCGGCCGAAACCGGGGAGCTGTTTTTT. Encoded protein: CAISESAAETGELFF.

The V gene is TRBV2, the J gene TRBJ1-5, with 8 bases matching TRBD1. The V gene's germline CDR1 is SNHLY and CDR2 FYNNEI. The V segment lost 10 bases and the J segment 5 bases; nucleotides outside the gene matches: 7. This CDR3 spans 13 amino acids. The CDR3 protein is CATMGQADQPQHF. The CDR3 region has the DNA TGTGCCACCATGGGACAGGCCGATCAGCCCCAGCATTTT.

This clone has only one observation. The chain joins TRBV30 to TRBJ2-7; possibly TRBD1 for D (6 bases). This CDR3 is built from 16 residues. V was pared by 4 bases and J by 2 bases, with 21 bases between. The germline V gene encodes CDR1 GTSNPN and CDR2 SVGIG (reference sequence). The CDR3 is CAWNLKTGLATYEQYF. In nucleotides, the CDR3 is TGTGCCTGGAATCTCAAGACAGGCCTAGCCACCTACGAGCAGTACTTC.

V and J are TRBV9 and TRBJ2-5; D is undetermined. CDR1 SGDLS and CDR2 YYNGEE come from the germline V gene. The CDR3 is made up of 15 amino acids. Between the trimmed V and J ends, which lost 0 bases and 1 base, there was a span of 10 bases. CDR3 DNA: TGTGCCAGCAGCGTAGATGGAGCCCGCCAAGAGACCCAGTACTTC. This translates into CASSVDGARQETQYF.

This chain uses TRBV10-3 with TRBJ1-4; 12 positions match TRBD1. The CDR3 extends over 17 amino acids. The ends lost 6 bases at V and 3 bases at J; junction bases unmatched: 8. CDR1 is ENHRY, CDR2 SYGVKD, per germline. DNA of the CDR3: TGTGCCATCAGGTCCGGGACAGGGGGCCGGTCTAATGAAAAACTGTTTTTT. Its translation is CAIRSGTGGRSNEKLFF.

V usage is TRBV7-9 and J usage is TRBJ2-7, with TRBD2 matching over 12 bases. V dropped 0 bases and J dropped 6; count of bases not matched to a gene: 6. The CDR3 has 16 amino acids. CDR1 and CDR2 (germline): SEHNR, FQNEAQ (reference sequence). CDR3 in amino acids: CASSLALGLAGSEQYF. The CDR3 region has the DNA TGTGCCAGCAGCTTAGCGCTTGGACTAGCGGGGTCCGAGCAGTACTTC.

The chain links TRBV11-2 to TRBJ2-3; 10 bases are shared with TRBD2. The trim removed 5 bases at V and 3 bases at J, leaving 5 bases unmatched. CDR3 length: 15 residues. The germline gives CDR1 SGHAT, CDR2 FQNNGV. CDR3 coding DNA: TGTGCCAGCAGCGATCTTAGCGGGGGGACAGATACGCAGTATTTT. Residues: CASSDLSGGTDTQYF.

This clone was seen a handful of times. The gene calls are TRBV24-1 and TRBJ2-1, with D maybe TRBD2 (5 bases). There are 15 residues in the CDR3. CDR1 and CDR2 (germline): KGHDR, SFDVKD. V lost 11 bases, J lost 0 bases, and 16 bases lay in between. CDR3 coding DNA: TGTGCCAGCTCTAAGAGGGTTGACTCCTACAATGAGCAGTTCTTC. Translated: CASSKRVDSYNEQFF.

This clone was counted a single time. The genes are TRBV6-2 or TRBV6-3 and TRBJ1-2; D gene unclear. Per germline, CDR1 MNHEY and CDR2 SVGEGT. V was shortened by 0 bases and J by 5 bases, with 10 bases between the two germline ends. The CDR3 is 14 amino acids. In DNA form, the CDR3 reads TGTGCCAGCAGTTACTCAGCTTCGGGATATGGCTACACCTTC. Translation: CASSYSASGYGYTF.

This clone has a handful of counts. The rearrangement uses TRBV6-2 or TRBV6-3 and TRBJ1-5, with D perhaps TRBD1 (5 bases). The CDR3 has 14 amino acids. V gave up 4 bases and J gave up 2 bases, with 9 bases separating them. The germline V gene encodes CDR1 MNHEY and CDR2 SVGEGT. CDR3 nucleotides: TGTGCCAGCAGTTCCGGGGGAGGCAATCAGCCCCAGCATTTT. It encodes CASSSGGGNQPQHF.

The chain uses TRBV4-3 and TRBJ1-4; 9 bases align to TRBD1. The CDR3 loop spans 16 amino acids. V lost 4 bases and J lost 5; bases outside the gene matches: 8. Germline V gene lookup returns CDR1 LGHNA and CDR2 YSLEER. The DNA of the CDR3 is TGCGCCAGCAGCCCTGTGGGACAGGGAGGGAATGAAAAACTGTTTTTT. It specifies CASSPVGQGGNEKLFF.

This chain joins TRBV7-6 and TRBJ1-5, with 11 bases that match TRBD1. The CDR3 contains 15 residues. V shed 5 bases, J shed 4 bases, and the junction held 4 bases outside the gene matches. Germline CDR1 reads SGHVS; CDR2 reads FNYEAQ. This CDR3 is CASSPGTGGNQPQHF. CDR3 DNA: TGTGCCAGCAGCCCGGGGACAGGGGGTAATCAGCCCCAGCATTTT.

This clone has more than one count but fewer than ten. The chain combines TRBV3-1 (or the pseudogene TRBV3-2) with TRBJ1-2, with D possibly matching TRBD1 (5 bases). Trimming pared 7 bases from V and 6 bases from J, leaving 15 bases between. From germline, CDR1 is LGHDT and CDR2 YNNKEL (reference sequence). This CDR3 contains 13 residues. CDR3 sequence: CASNSNGGDGYTF. As DNA, the CDR3 is TGTGCCAGCAACTCAAACGGGGGGGATGGCTACACCTTC.

This clone occurred a few times. The chain's CDR3 is CASSEPSFGTGMDGYTF. CDR3 bases: TGTGCCAGCAGTGAGCCAAGTTTTGGGACAGGGATGGATGGCTACACCTTC. The V and J genes are TRBV25-1 and TRBJ1-2; 9 bases map to TRBD1. The junction had 14 bases not matched to a gene; V was cut back by 3 bases and J by 6 bases. The germline CDR1 and CDR2 sequences are MGHDK and SYGVNS. This CDR3 is 17 amino acids long.

This sequence joins TRBV7-9 and TRBJ2-1; D remains ambiguous. Trimming took 3 bases from V and 0 from J, leaving 12 bases between them. This CDR3 has 16 residues. Per germline, CDR1 SEHNR and CDR2 FQNEAQ (reference sequence). The CDR3 sequence: CASSFRRLSSYNEQFF. The CDR3 coding sequence is TGTGCCAGCAGCTTCCGGCGGTTGAGCTCCTACAATGAGCAGTTCTTC.